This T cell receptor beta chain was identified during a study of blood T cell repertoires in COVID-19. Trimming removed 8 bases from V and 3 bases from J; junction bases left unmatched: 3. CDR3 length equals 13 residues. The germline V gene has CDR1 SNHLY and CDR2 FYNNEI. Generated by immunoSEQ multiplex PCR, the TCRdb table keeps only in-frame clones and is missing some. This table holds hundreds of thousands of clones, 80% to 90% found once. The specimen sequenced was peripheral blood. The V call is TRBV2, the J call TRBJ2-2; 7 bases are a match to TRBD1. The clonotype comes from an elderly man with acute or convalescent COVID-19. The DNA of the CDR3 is TGTGCCAGCCAGACAGGGTACACCGGGGAGCTGTTTTTT. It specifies CASQTGYTGELFF.